The clone carrying this T cell receptor (beta chain) was seen a handful of times. CDR1 is LNHDA, CDR2 SQIVND, per germline (reference sequence). Trimming removed 4 bases from V and 1 base from J; junction bases left unmatched: 7. This CDR3 is built from 16 residues. The source of the sample is a study of blood T cell repertoires in COVID-19. Repertoires were generated with immunoSEQ multiplex PCR, while TCRdb's copy carries only in-frame clones and drops some. The data contain a few hundred thousand clones, under 90% of them singletons. Specimen: peripheral blood. This clonotype originated in a woman aged 40 to 55 who had recovered from COVID-19. This chain links TRBV19 with TRBJ2-3; TRBD1 matches at 8 bases. CDR3 sequence (DNA): TGTGCCAGTAGTACCGACAGGGGACGAGGCACAGATACGCAGTATTTT. Translated: CASSTDRGRGTDTQYF.